Below, 23 T cell receptor beta chains from the same sample are listed, as sequenced in a study of response to subunit inactivated influenza vaccine. TCRdb independently ran MiXCR on the RT-PCR reads; one entry per CDR3 protein. The sample consists of 530,000 or so distinct CDR3 sequences, 12% to 15% of them appearing once. The source was PBMCs from blood, collected 11 to 12 days after vaccination. The receptors derive from a man aged 45-65 years who received an inactivated influenza vaccine.

V and J are TRBV20-1 and TRBJ2-4; D call uncertain. The CDR3 has 12 residues. V was pared by 7 bases and J by 6 bases, with 13 bases between. Germline values: CDR1 DFQATT, CDR2 SNEGSKA (reference sequence). In DNA, the CDR3 is TGCAGTGTCGAACACCGCGGAAACATTCAGTACTTC. Protein: CSVEHRGNIQYF.

This chain joins TRBV5-1 and TRBJ1-3; 9 nucleotides align to TRBD1. Losses at the gene ends were 5 bases for V and 4 bases for J; bases not matched to a gene: 4. The CDR3 length is 14 residues. Per the germline V gene, CDR1 is SGHRS and CDR2 is YFSETQ. The CDR3 sequence: CASSTGQGGNTIYF. CDR3 bases: TGCGCCAGCAGTACGGGACAGGGCGGAAACACCATATATTTT.

V and J are TRBV7-6 and TRBJ2-3, with 9 bases that match TRBD2. CDR1 SGHVS and CDR2 FNYEAQ come from the germline V gene. The length of the CDR3 is 13 residues. Trimming took 5 bases from V and 10 from J; bases not matched to a gene: 7. In DNA form, the CDR3 reads TGTGCCAGCAGCCCTACCGGGACTAGCTCGCAGTATTTT. Its translation: CASSPTGTSSQYF. The full variable domain, with the rest looked up from reference TRBV7-6 and TRBJ2-3, is GAGVSQSPRYKVTKRGQDVALRCDPISGHVSLYWYRQALGQGPEFLTYFNYEAQQDKSGLPNDRFSAERPEGSISTLTIQRTEQRDSAMYRCASSPTGTSSQYFGPGTRLTVL.

This clonotype was seen a handful of times. The chain has TRBV7-2 and TRBJ2-7; 10 bases match TRBD1. CDR1 SGHTA and CDR2 FQGNSA come from the germline V gene. Losses at the gene ends were 5 bases for V and 4 bases for J; bases not matched to a gene: 8. The CDR3 contains 15 residues. The CDR3 region is CASSRKGQGVYEQYF. In nucleotides, the CDR3 is TGTGCCAGCAGCCGGAAAGGACAGGGGGTGTACGAGCAGTACTTC.

About this clonotype: It may be a read error: a sequence one base away is much more abundant. The chain recombines TRBV20-1 with TRBJ1-6; no clear D. The CDR3 is made up of 14 amino acids. Germline CDR1 reads DFQATT; CDR2 reads SNEGSKA (reference sequence). The CDR3 loop reads CNARDPQVWSPLHF. CDR3 DNA: TGCAATGCTAGAGATCCCCAGGTGTGGTCACCCCTCCACTTT.

J is TRBJ2-1 and V is TRBV20-1; 9 nucleotides match TRBD2. CDR1 DFQATT and CDR2 SNEGSKA come from the germline V gene (reference sequence). The V gene end was trimmed by 6 bases and the J gene end by 3 bases; junction bases not matched to a gene: 6. The CDR3 totals 14 residues. This CDR3 is CSAHSGGHYNEQFF. CDR3 in DNA: TGCAGTGCCCACAGCGGGGGGCACTACAATGAGCAGTTCTTC.

V gene TRBV6-1 combines with J gene TRBJ1-3; D is undetermined. The CDR3 consists of 15 residues. Germline V gene sequence: CDR1 MNHNS, CDR2 SASEGT. Trimming cost V 7 bases and J 7 bases, with 20 bases left between them. The CDR3 region is CASTGAGRVSNTIYF. The CDR3 bases are TGTGCCAGCACAGGTGCTGGGAGGGTCTCTAACACCATATATTTT.

This clonotype has a handful of counts. The chain has TRBV5-1 and TRBJ1-4; D remains unclear. The V gene's germline CDR1 is SGHRS and CDR2 YFSETQ. The CDR3 totals 16 residues. Trimming pared 4 bases from V and 8 bases from J, leaving 21 bases between. The DNA for the CDR3 is TGCGCCAGCAGCCATGGGCGGCCCATCGTCGGCGAAAAACTGTTTTTT. It yields the protein CASSHGRPIVGEKLFF. Using reference TRBV5-1 and TRBJ1-4 for the parts outside the CDR3, the full variable domain is KAGVTQTPRYLIKTRGQQVTLSCSPISGHRSVSWYQQTPGQGLQFLFEYFSETQRNKGNFPGRFSGRQFSNSRSEMNVSTLELGDSALYLCASSHGRPIVGEKLFFGSGTQLSVL.

This clonotype was recorded a few times. V and J are TRBV5-1 and TRBJ2-6, with a weak D call TRBD1 (6 bases). This CDR3 is built from 15 residues. Germline CDR1 and CDR2: SGHRS and YFSETQ. With 2 bases removed from V and 8 bases from J, the gap between germline ends came to 14 bases. The CDR3 nucleotides read TGCGCCAGCAGCTTATACTCCGGGACACCCAACGTCCTGACTTTC. It translates to CASSLYSGTPNVLTF.

This clonotype was seen a few times. CDR3 protein: CASSVGPSGRATGELFF. The DNA of the CDR3 is TGTGCCAGCAGCGTAGGGCCTAGCGGGAGGGCCACCGGGGAGCTGTTTTTT. V usage is TRBV9 and J usage is TRBJ2-2; TRBD2 matches at 12 bases. The J segment lost 4 bases and the V segment lost 0 bases, leaving 4 bases of the junction unmatched. Germline V gives CDR1 SGDLS, CDR2 YYNGEE. The CDR3 consists of 17 residues.

This clonotype was seen many times. Mismatch with germline at one junction end may stem from a read error. The V call is TRBV5-1, the J call TRBJ1-3, with 8 bases identical to TRBD1. CDR3 length equals 15 residues. Germline V gene sequence: CDR1 SGHRS, CDR2 YFSETQ. CDR3 residues: CASSLQGASGNTIYF. In nucleotides, the CDR3 is TGTGCCAGCAGCTTGCAGGGGGCATCTGGAAACACCATATATTTT.

This clonotype was counted a few times. The V gene is TRBV5-6, the J gene TRBJ1-1, with D uncertain. CDR3 length: 14 amino acids. V was clipped by 1 base and J by 5 bases, with 12 bases between them. The germline gives CDR1 SGHDT, CDR2 YYEEEE. CDR3 residues: CASSLYSMGTEAFF. The CDR3 DNA follows: TGTGCCAGCAGCTTGTACTCTATGGGGACTGAAGCTTTCTTT.

The V call is TRBV6-1, the J call TRBJ2-3; 8 bases line up with TRBD1. Unmatched junction bases numbered 8, after V lost 6 bases and J lost 6 bases. CDR1 and CDR2 (germline): MNHNS, SASEGT. There are 14 residues in the CDR3. The CDR3 DNA is TGTGCCAGCAGGGACAGGGCCTTGGTGGATACGCAGTATTTT. This translates into CASRDRALVDTQYF.

The chain is built from TRBV28 and TRBJ1-6, with D unclear. This CDR3 region has 15 residues. Germline CDR1 is MDHEN and CDR2 is SYDVKM. Deletions cut 5 bases from V and 4 bases from J, with 12 bases between. The CDR3 nucleotides read TGTGCCAGCAGTGCCCTCGGGGATTATAATTCACCCCTCCACTTT. Residues: CASSALGDYNSPLHF.

The CDR3 is CSARWTGEAFF. The CDR3 DNA reads TGCAGTGCTAGGTGGACAGGGGAAGCTTTCTTT. The chain uses TRBV20-1 and TRBJ1-1, with TRBD1 matching 8 bases. From germline, CDR1 is DFQATT and CDR2 SNEGSKA (reference sequence). This CDR3 comprises 11 residues. The V gene end was trimmed by 3 bases and the J gene end by 8 bases; junction bases not matched to a gene: 2.

The rearrangement joins TRBV10-3 to TRBJ2-6; TRBD2 matches 8 bases. This CDR3 has 18 residues. CDR1 and CDR2 from the germline V gene are ENHRY and SYGVKD. Germline trimming cut 4 bases from V and 0 bases from J; bases unmatched to any gene: 8. The CDR3 sequence: CAISAGLVGSSGANVLTF. CDR3 bases: TGTGCCATCAGTGCGGGACTAGTGGGAAGCTCTGGGGCCAACGTCCTGACTTTC.

The sample holds a few counts of this clonotype. The junction does not match germline at one end; this may be a read error. This chain uses TRBV20-1 with TRBJ2-2, with 7 bases aligning to TRBD2. Germline V lookup: CDR1 DFQATT, CDR2 SNEGSKA (reference sequence). CDR3 size: 16 residues. CDR3 loop: CCARDRGTTNTGELFF. As DNA, the CDR3 is TGCTGTGCTAGAGATCGGGGGACTACGAACACCGGGGAGCTGTTTTTT.

This clonotype was counted only a few times. The V and J genes are TRBV20-1 and TRBJ2-7, with D tentatively TRBD2 (6 bases). The V end lost 3 bases, the J end lost 4 bases, and 13 bases lay between the germline ends. CDR1 is DFQATT and CDR2 is SNEGSKA in the germline V gene (reference sequence). This CDR3 contains 13 residues. In nucleotides, the CDR3 is TGCAGTGCTAGGGGGGGACTCCCTTACGAGCAGTACTTC. Translation: CSARGGLPYEQYF.

This clonotype was counted between two and nine times. This chain uses TRBV6-6 with TRBJ2-2; D is ambiguous. The germline V and J ends were trimmed by 2 bases and 0 bases, with 13 bases remaining between them. This CDR3 has 17 residues. Germline CDR1 and CDR2: MNHNY and SVGAGI (reference sequence). This CDR3 is CASSYTRLATNTGELFF. The CDR3 coding sequence is TGTGCCAGCAGTTACACCCGATTGGCGACGAACACCGGGGAGCTGTTTTTT.

The chain links TRBV4-3 to TRBJ2-1; 8 bases fit TRBD2. V gave up 0 bases and J gave up 7 bases; unmatched junction bases: 5. Germline V gene lookup returns CDR1 LGHNA and CDR2 YSLEER. The CDR3 has 15 amino acids. CDR3 region: CASSQDGRGENEQFF. In DNA, the CDR3 is TGCGCCAGCAGCCAAGATGGGCGGGGGGAAAATGAGCAGTTCTTC.

This clonotype showed up many times. The J gene is TRBJ2-7, the V gene TRBV6-5; the D is unclear. V shed 0 bases and J shed 6 bases, with 3 bases lying between them. CDR3 length: 11 residues. Germline CDR1 and CDR2: MNHEY and SVGAGI. CDR3 DNA sequence: TGTGCCAGCAGTTACTCAGCCGAGCAGTACTTC. Its translation: CASSYSAEQYF.

This clonotype was observed at least ten times. This chain links TRBV4-2 with TRBJ1-4; D is unresolved. The CDR3 consists of 13 residues. Germline values: CDR1 LGHNA, CDR2 YNFKEQ. V dropped 2 bases and J dropped 0 bases, with 1 base sitting between them. CDR3 bases: TGTGCCAGCAGCCAATCAACTAATGAAAAACTGTTTTTT. Protein sequence: CASSQSTNEKLFF.

The chain uses TRBV20-1 and TRBJ2-7, with D hard to call. Germline CDR1 reads DFQATT; CDR2 reads SNEGSKA (reference sequence). CDR3 size: 12 residues. V was clipped by 2 bases and J by 3 bases, with 8 bases between them. The chain's CDR3 is CSARRSVYEQYF. CDR3 sequence (DNA): TGCAGTGCTAGAAGGTCAGTCTACGAGCAGTACTTC.